The 4 T cell receptor beta chains below all came from one sample that was sequenced in a study of human T cells and chemical hapten exposure. TCRdb passed the RACE reads through MiXCR, listing each CDR3 protein once. The profile shows 75,000 to 100,000 distinct CDR3 sequences, about 9.3% of them singletons. Time point indicated: patch test 2, 6 weeks after DPC sensitization. Treatment defined: therapeutic diphenylcyclopropenone sensitization with weekly scalp DPC. The source was whole blood, collected in connection with sensitization to the hapten diphenylcyclopropenone (DPC). These receptors all come from a woman in her 40s with alopecia areata. Some clones in this sample may be carry-over from other donors' samples.

The chain joins TRBV28 to TRBJ2-1, with D possibly being TRBD2 (6 bases). This CDR3 has 16 residues. V was cut by 6 bases and J by 3 bases, with 18 bases left in between. Germline V gives CDR1 MDHEN, CDR2 SYDVKM. The CDR3 nucleotides are TGTGCCAGCAGCGGGGCGGGGCGTGGGTTCTACAATGAGCAGTTCTTC. Its translation: CASSGAGRGFYNEQFF. Full variable domain (remainder filled in from reference TRBV28 and TRBJ2-1): DVKVTQSSRYLVKRTGEKVFLECVQDMDHENMFWYRQDPGLGLRLIYFSYDVKMKEKGDIPEGYSVSREKKERFSLILESASTNQTSMYLCASSGAGRGFYNEQFFGPGTRLTVL.

This clonotype was seen many times. This chain uses TRBV6-5 with TRBJ1-4, with D unresolved. Per germline, CDR1 MNHEY and CDR2 SVGAGI. The V end lost 6 bases, the J end lost 8 bases, and 10 bases lay between the germline ends. The CDR3 has 12 amino acids. The CDR3 spells CASSNPREKLFF. CDR3 bases: TGTGCCAGCAGCAACCCTAGGGAAAAACTGTTTTTT.

This clonotype was found many times. The rearrangement joins TRBV6-4 to TRBJ2-2; D uncertain. Trimming left V 6 bases short and J 7 bases short, with 9 bases between. The CDR3 covers 12 residues. Germline loops: CDR1 MRHNA, CDR2 SNTAGT. As DNA, the CDR3 is TGTGCCAGCAGCCCCGACAACGGGGAGCTGTTTTTT. Translated: CASSPDNGELFF.

This clonotype was recorded at least ten times. The chain uses TRBV5-6 and TRBJ1-5; TRBD1 matches at 7 bases. The V gene's germline CDR1 is SGHDT and CDR2 YYEEEE. Unmatched junction bases numbered 4, after V lost 0 bases and J lost 4 bases. There are 15 residues in the CDR3. The CDR3 reads CASSLAGTANQPQHF. The CDR3 nucleotides are TGTGCCAGCAGCTTGGCAGGGACAGCTAATCAGCCCCAGCATTTT.